This TCR beta chain originates from a study of CD8 T cells in ankylosing spondylitis. Study findings and constraints: Prior literature has documented some motif variants in synovial fluid and blood from reactive arthritis. Clones linked to disease, bearing a CD8+ phenotype, were relatively rare in peripheral blood. It was reported that disease-linked clones were significantly enriched in matched ankylosing spondylitis synovial fluid. Ankylosing spondylitis blood appeared to be characterized by a TCR beta motif of roughly eight highly homologous variants.

Libraries for TCR beta were made by quantitative 5'-RACE with molecular barcodes. MiXCR, applied by TCRdb to the 5' RACE reads, yields one record per CDR3 protein. The profile shows over 400,000 distinct CDR3 sequences, roughly 26% of them singletons. CDR3 length equals 13 residues. J lost 6 bases, V lost 2 bases, and 4 bases had no gene match. Looked up from germline, CDR1 is SGHRS and CDR2 is YFSETQ. As concerns this clonotype: The antigen remains unidentified.

V is TRBV5-1 and J is TRBJ1-2; TRBD1 aligns across 7 bases. Sequences were obtained from blood, either unsorted or a sorted T cell fraction (not recorded which). This receptor was identified in a male donor with ankylosing spondylitis. CDR3 bases: TGCGCCAGCAGCTTACCAACAGGGGATGGCTACACCTTC. Translation gives CASSLPTGDGYTF.